The 11 T cell receptor beta chains reported below all come from one sample, sequenced in a study of cytomegalovirus exposure and HLA in healthy donors. Both 60 Vbeta primers and 13 Jbeta primers went into the PCR. The repertoire was sequenced with immunoSEQ multiplex PCR; TCRdb's copy has only in-frame clones and lacks some. The sample carries tens of thousands of clones, 82% recorded once. Material: PBMCs. These receptors were obtained from a woman between 18 and 29 years old in good health and CMV-seropositive.

The V call is TRBV19, the J call TRBJ2-3; 11 nucleotides match TRBD2. Germline CDR1 reads LNHDA; CDR2 reads SQIVND (reference sequence). The CDR3 loop spans 16 amino acids. J gave up 1 base and V 3 bases, and 3 bases lay outside the gene matches. The CDR3 DNA reads as TGTGCCAGTAGTATCGGGACTAGCGGAGGCACAGATACGCAGTATTTT. Its translation is CASSIGTSGGTDTQYF.

The chain carries TRBV5-1 and TRBJ1-6; no reliable D call. V gave up 1 base and J gave up 3 bases, with 20 bases separating them. The CDR3 runs to 19 residues. The V gene's germline CDR1 is SGHRS and CDR2 YFSETQ. The chain's CDR3 is CASSLSGWARKYYNSPLHF. DNA of the CDR3: TGCGCCAGCAGCTTGAGCGGTTGGGCCAGAAAGTACTATAATTCACCCCTCCACTTT. The full variable domain, with the rest looked up from reference TRBV5-1 and TRBJ1-6, is KAGVTQTPRYLIKTRGQQVTLSCSPISGHRSVSWYQQTPGQGLQFLFEYFSETQRNKGNFPGRFSGRQFSNSRSEMNVSTLELGDSALYLCASSLSGWARKYYNSPLHFGNGTRLTVT.

The V gene is TRBV4-3, the J gene TRBJ2-7; D not certain. V lost 1 base and J 3 bases, leaving 7 bases between the germline ends. This CDR3 spans 13 amino acids. CDR1 and CDR2 from the germline V gene are LGHNA and YSLEER. CDR3 sequence (DNA): TGCGCCAGCAGCCAAGGCTCCAGCTACGAGCAGTACTTC. Protein: CASSQGSSYEQYF.

This chain links TRBV27 with TRBJ2-7; D not resolved. V was cut by 2 bases and J by 3 bases, with 14 bases left in between. The CDR3 contains 15 residues. Germline CDR1 is MNHEY and CDR2 is SMNVEV (reference sequence). The CDR3 DNA reads as TGTGCCAGCAGTTTAGATTTACAGAGCCTCTACGAGCAGTACTTC. Residues: CASSLDLQSLYEQYF.

V and J are TRBV19 and TRBJ1-4, with D uncertain. The CDR3 is made up of 14 amino acids. V shed 3 bases and J shed 11 bases, with 16 bases lying between them. CDR1 and CDR2 from the germline V gene are LNHDA and SQIVND (reference sequence). DNA for the CDR3: TGTGCCAGTAGTATCGGGGTGGCCGGAGGCAAACTGTTTTTT. Protein: CASSIGVAGGKLFF.

The J gene is TRBJ2-7, the V gene TRBV6-6; TRBD2 agrees at 11 bases. V trimming: 0 bases; J trimming: 7 bases; junction bases outside the gene matches: 5. This CDR3 is built from 15 residues. Germline loops: CDR1 MNHNY, CDR2 SVGAGI (reference sequence). CDR3 protein: CASSYSGTSGNEQYF. DNA for the CDR3: TGTGCCAGCAGTTACTCGGGGACTAGCGGAAATGAGCAGTACTTC.

This chain uses TRBV5-1 with TRBJ2-1, with D unresolved. The V gene's germline CDR1 is SGHRS and CDR2 YFSETQ. V lost 0 bases and J 2 bases, leaving 12 bases between the germline ends. CDR3 length: 16 residues. For the CDR3, the DNA is TGCGCCAGCAGCTTGGACTGGCAGGATCCCTACAATGAGCAGTTCTTC. This codes for CASSLDWQDPYNEQFF.

The chain employs TRBV23-1 and TRBJ2-5, with D possibly matching TRBD1 (6 bases). TRBV23-1 is annotated as an ORF whose role is uncertain. The CDR3 totals 15 residues. Trimming took 0 bases from V and 0 from J, leaving 8 bases between them. CDR3 sequence reads: CASSQSGTHQETQYF. As DNA, the CDR3 is TGCGCCAGCAGTCAATCGGGGACACACCAAGAGACCCAGTACTTC.

The rearrangement links TRBV27 to TRBJ1-2; TRBD1 agrees at 10 bases. The length of the CDR3 is 15 residues. V gave up 5 bases and J gave up 8 bases; unmatched junction bases: 11. Germline V lookup: CDR1 MNHEY, CDR2 SMNVEV (reference sequence). The CDR3 is CASSPPFGQGEGYTF. CDR3 nucleotides: TGTGCCAGCAGTCCCCCTTTCGGACAGGGGGAAGGCTACACCTTC.

This chain links TRBV28 with TRBJ2-5; the D is unclear. Trimming cost V 2 bases and J 1 base, with 8 bases left between them. The germline V gene has CDR1 MDHEN and CDR2 SYDVKM. The CDR3 is 14 amino acids. CDR3 sequence reads: CASSLGGRQETQYF. The CDR3 DNA reads as TGTGCCAGCAGTTTAGGTGGGCGCCAAGAGACCCAGTACTTC.

V and J are TRBV7-3 and TRBJ2-3, with 11 bases aligning to TRBD2. Losses at the gene ends were 6 bases for V and 2 bases for J; bases not matched to a gene: 7. The germline CDR1 and CDR2 sequences are SGHTA and FQGTGA. The CDR3 runs 16 residues. CDR3 sequence: CASSFRLAGSTDTQYF. CDR3 DNA: TGTGCCAGCAGTTTTAGACTAGCGGGGTCCACAGATACGCAGTATTTT.